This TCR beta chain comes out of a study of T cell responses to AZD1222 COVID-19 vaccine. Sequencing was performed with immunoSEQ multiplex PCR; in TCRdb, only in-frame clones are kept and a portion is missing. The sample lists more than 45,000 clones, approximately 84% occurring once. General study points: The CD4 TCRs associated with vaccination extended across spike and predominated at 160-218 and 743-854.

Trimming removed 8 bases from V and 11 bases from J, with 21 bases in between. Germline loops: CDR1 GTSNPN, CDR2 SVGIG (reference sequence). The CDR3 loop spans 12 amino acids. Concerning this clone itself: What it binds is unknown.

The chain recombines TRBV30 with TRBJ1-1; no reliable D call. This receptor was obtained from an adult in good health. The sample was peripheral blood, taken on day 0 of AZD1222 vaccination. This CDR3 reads CAASLRGKNAFF. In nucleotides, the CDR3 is TGTGCCGCTTCATTGCGGGGTAAAAATGCTTTCTTT.